The 20 T cell receptor beta chains reported below all come from one sample, sequenced in a study of blood T cell repertoires in COVID-19. Sequencing was performed with immunoSEQ multiplex PCR; in TCRdb, only in-frame clones are kept and a portion is missing. The sample lists 200,000 to 250,000 clones, roughly 85% seen once, with about 3.9% in the top ten. The sample taken for sequencing was peripheral blood. The source of these receptors is a woman of 80 years or more with acute or convalescent COVID-19.

This chain joins TRBV7-9 and TRBJ1-2; 8 nucleotides agree with TRBD1. V dropped 3 bases and J dropped 3; count of bases not matched to a gene: 9. Germline lookup yields CDR1 SEHNR and CDR2 FQNEAQ (reference sequence). This CDR3 contains 16 residues. The CDR3 region has the DNA TGTGCCAGCAGCTTCAACAGGGGGTCCAACGACTATGGCTACACCTTC. Protein product: CASSFNRGSNDYGYTF.

The rearrangement uses TRBV4-2 and TRBJ1-1, with unresolved D. Germline values: CDR1 LGHNA, CDR2 YNFKEQ. This CDR3 has 14 residues. The ends were cut back, 0 bases at V and 2 bases at J, with 7 bases in the middle. The CDR3 sequence: CASSQDRSNTEAFF. In DNA form, the CDR3 reads TGTGCCAGCAGCCAAGACCGTAGTAACACTGAAGCTTTCTTT.

This clone was found once. V gene TRBV3-1 (or the pseudogene TRBV3-2) combines with J gene TRBJ2-5; the match to TRBD2 covers 11 bases. The CDR3 covers 14 residues. The ends lost 6 bases at V and 1 base at J; junction bases unmatched: 1. The V gene's germline CDR1 is LGHDT and CDR2 YNNKEL (reference sequence). The CDR3 loop reads CASRLAGAQETQYF. CDR3 nucleotide sequence: TGTGCCAGCAGACTAGCGGGGGCCCAAGAGACCCAGTACTTC.

The sample holds one count of this clone. The chain is built from TRBV15 and TRBJ2-2; D might be TRBD1 (5 bases). V lost 2 bases to trimming and J lost 0 bases, with 10 bases between them. This CDR3 contains 16 residues. Germline loops: CDR1 LNHNV, CDR2 YYDKDF (reference sequence). The DNA for the CDR3 is TGTGCCACCAGCAGATGGGGCAGTACGAACACCGGGGAGCTGTTTTTT. Its translation is CATSRWGSTNTGELFF. The full variable domain, in which reference TRBV15 and TRBJ2-2 provide the parts outside the CDR3, is DAMVIQNPRYQVTQFGKPVTLSCSQTLNHNVMYWYQQKSSQAPKLLFHYYDKDFNNEADTPDNFQSRRPNTSFCFLDIRSPGLGDTAMYLCATSRWGSTNTGELFFGEGSRLTVL.

V and J are TRBV6-1 and TRBJ1-2, with a possible D match to TRBD1 (5 bases). V lost 2 bases, J lost 7 bases, and 17 bases lay in between. Germline CDR1 reads MNHNS; CDR2 reads SASEGT. The length of the CDR3 is 15 residues. The CDR3 DNA reads TGTGCCAGCAGTGAACCTGGGCAGGGATCCGGTGGCTACACCTTC. Protein sequence: CASSEPGQGSGGYTF.

The gene calls are TRBV7-2 and TRBJ2-7; TRBD1 is a possible D gene (6 bases). V was pared by 6 bases and J by 1 base, with 7 bases between. This CDR3 spans 12 amino acids. Germline CDR1 SGHTA, CDR2 FQGNSA. CDR3 nucleotides: TGTGCCAGCAGTCAGGGGTCCTACGAGCAGTACTTC. Residues: CASSQGSYEQYF.

The chain is built from TRBV4-1 and TRBJ2-3; tentative D call: TRBD2 (6 bases). The CDR3 contains 13 residues. Deletions cut 1 base from V and 14 bases from J, with 16 bases between. Germline V lookup: CDR1 MGHRA, CDR2 YSYEKL. CDR3 amino acids: CASSQARDLRPYF. The DNA for the CDR3 is TGCGCCAGCAGCCAAGCCCGGGACTTACGGCCGTATTTT.

This clone came up a few times. The chain joins TRBV30 to TRBJ2-1, with TRBD2 identical over 11 bases. V dropped 0 bases and J dropped 7; count of bases not matched to a gene: 2. Germline V gene sequence: CDR1 GTSNPN, CDR2 SVGIG (reference sequence). The CDR3 sequence is 14 residues long. CDR3 residues: CAWSVGLAENEQFF. CDR3 nucleotide sequence: TGTGCCTGGAGTGTGGGACTAGCGGAGAATGAGCAGTTCTTC.

This chain uses TRBV19 with TRBJ2-5; D possibly corresponds to TRBD1 (6 bases). Germline lookup yields CDR1 LNHDA and CDR2 SQIVND (reference sequence). Trimming left V 1 base short and J 2 bases short, with 11 bases between. This CDR3 is 15 amino acids long. CDR3 in DNA: TGTGCCAGTAGTATAGTTCCGGGACAACAAGAGACCCAGTACTTC. Translated, it gives CASSIVPGQQETQYF. The variable domain in full, with the rest retrieved from reference TRBV19 and TRBJ2-5, is DGGITQSPKYLFRKEGQNVTLSCEQNLNHDAMYWYRQDPGQGLRLIYYSQIVNDFQKGDIAEGYSVSREKKESFPLTVTSAQKNPTAFYLCASSIVPGQQETQYFGPGTRLLVL.

The V and J genes are TRBV27 and TRBJ2-7, with D maybe TRBD2 (5 bases). V gave up 3 bases and J gave up 2 bases, with 23 bases separating them. Germline CDR1 and CDR2: MNHEY and SMNVEV (reference sequence). The CDR3 contains 18 residues. CDR3 loop: CASSLRRTRDITPYEQYF. The DNA for the CDR3 is TGTGCCAGCAGTTTGCGTAGGACGAGGGATATTACACCCTACGAGCAGTACTTC.

The V and J genes are TRBV2 and TRBJ2-3, with a possible D match to TRBD2 (6 bases). Looked up from germline, CDR1 is SNHLY and CDR2 is FYNNEI. The V gene lost 5 bases and the J gene lost 0 bases, with 9 bases spanning the gap. The CDR3 contains 14 residues. The CDR3 loop reads CASSWLASTDTQYF. The CDR3 nucleotides read TGTGCCAGCAGTTGGCTAGCGAGCACAGATACGCAGTATTTT.

The rearrangement uses TRBV14 and TRBJ2-7; TRBD1 matches 9 bases. The V and J ends lost 6 bases and 4 bases, in that order; junction bases with no gene match: 7. The CDR3 has 14 amino acids. Germline lookup yields CDR1 SGHDN and CDR2 FVKESK. The CDR3 DNA reads as TGTGCCAGCAGAGGGGACAGGGCTCTGTACGAGCAGTACTTC. Amino acids: CASRGDRALYEQYF. The whole variable domain, remainder taken from reference TRBV14 and TRBJ2-7, is EAGVTQFPSHSVIEKGQTVTLRCDPISGHDNLYWYRRVMGKEIKFLLHFVKESKQDESGMPNNRFLAERTGGTYSTLKVQPAELEDSGVYFCASRGDRALYEQYFGPGTRLTVT.

The chain has TRBV5-1 and TRBJ1-1; 8 nucleotides line up with TRBD1. Looked up from germline, CDR1 is SGHRS and CDR2 is YFSETQ. Trimming took 0 bases from V and 12 from J; bases not matched to a gene: 10. There are 14 residues in the CDR3. CDR3 sequence reads: CASSLEMDRAPTFF. The CDR3 nucleotides are TGCGCCAGCAGCTTGGAAATGGACAGGGCCCCCACTTTCTTT.

The J gene is TRBJ1-6, the V gene TRBV19; D is undetermined. Germline CDR1 reads LNHDA; CDR2 reads SQIVND (reference sequence). The CDR3 sequence is 14 residues long. V was shortened by 7 bases and J by 11 bases, with 18 bases between the two germline ends. CDR3: CASTSPGARTPLHF. The CDR3 nucleotides are TGTGCCAGTACCTCTCCGGGAGCTCGAACACCCCTCCACTTT. The whole variable domain, filled in from reference TRBV19 and TRBJ1-6, reads DGGITQSPKYLFRKEGQNVTLSCEQNLNHDAMYWYRQDPGQGLRLIYYSQIVNDFQKGDIAEGYSVSREKKESFPLTVTSAQKNPTAFYLCASTSPGARTPLHFGNGTRLTVT.

The chain is built from TRBV18 and TRBJ2-1; 9 bases line up with TRBD1. With 0 bases clipped from V and 4 bases from J, the junction kept 1 base outside the gene matches. From germline, CDR1 is KGHSH and CDR2 LQKENI. This CDR3 contains 15 residues. CDR3: CASSPPDRGYNEQFF. The CDR3 region has the DNA TGTGCCAGCTCACCACCCGACAGGGGGTACAATGAGCAGTTCTTC.

This clone was seen just once. The chain carries TRBV5-4 and TRBJ2-3; 9 bases map to TRBD1. CDR1 and CDR2 from the germline V gene are SGHNT and YYREEE (reference sequence). The CDR3 has 15 residues. Unmatched junction bases numbered 6, after V lost 4 bases and J lost 3 bases. CDR3 in amino acids: CASSPQQGATDTQYF. CDR3 sequence (DNA): TGTGCCAGCAGCCCCCAACAGGGGGCTACAGATACGCAGTATTTT.

The CDR3 here is CASAAQLREKLFF. The CDR3 nucleotides read TGTGCCAGCGCTGCACAACTAAGGGAAAAACTGTTTTTT. The chain combines TRBV2 with TRBJ1-4; the D is unclear. This CDR3 has 13 amino acids. The germline gives CDR1 SNHLY, CDR2 FYNNEI. V dropped 8 bases and J dropped 8 bases, with 15 bases sitting between them.

In this sample, this clone turned up a few times. The V gene is TRBV2, the J gene TRBJ2-2, with 7 bases aligning to TRBD1. The CDR3 loop spans 20 amino acids. Germline V gene data show CDR1 as SNHLY and CDR2 as FYNNEI. J lost 1 base, V lost 5 bases, and 19 bases had no gene match. CDR3 sequence reads: CASSPPLQGQFFGNTGELFF. The CDR3 nucleotides are TGTGCCAGCAGTCCTCCGCTACAGGGGCAATTCTTCGGGAACACCGGGGAGCTGTTTTTT. Variable domain in full (rest from reference TRBV2 and TRBJ2-2): EPEVTQTPSHQVTQMGQEVILRCVPISNHLYFYWYRQILGQKVEFLVSFYNNEISEKSEIFDDQFSVERPDGSNFTLKIRSTKLEDSAMYFCASSPPLQGQFFGNTGELFFGEGSRLTVL.

This chain connects TRBV5-5 to TRBJ2-1, with unresolved D. From germline, CDR1 is SGHKS and CDR2 YYEKEE (reference sequence). This CDR3 is 12 amino acids long. Trimming shortened V by 2 bases and J by 6 bases, and 6 bases separated the two germline ends. The CDR3 nucleotides read TGTGCCAGCAGCTTCACGAGCAATGAGCAGTTCTTC. Translating gives CASSFTSNEQFF.

The CDR3, as DNA: TGTGCCACCAGCACAACCTGGGGGCGTGGGTACGAGCAGTACTTC. Its translation: CATSTTWGRGYEQYF. This rearrangement joins TRBV15 to TRBJ2-7, with a weak D call TRBD1 (6 bases). CDR1 and CDR2 from the germline V gene are LNHNV and YYDKDF (reference sequence). The V end lost 4 bases, the J end lost 4 bases, and 17 bases lay between the germline ends. CDR3 length equals 15 residues.